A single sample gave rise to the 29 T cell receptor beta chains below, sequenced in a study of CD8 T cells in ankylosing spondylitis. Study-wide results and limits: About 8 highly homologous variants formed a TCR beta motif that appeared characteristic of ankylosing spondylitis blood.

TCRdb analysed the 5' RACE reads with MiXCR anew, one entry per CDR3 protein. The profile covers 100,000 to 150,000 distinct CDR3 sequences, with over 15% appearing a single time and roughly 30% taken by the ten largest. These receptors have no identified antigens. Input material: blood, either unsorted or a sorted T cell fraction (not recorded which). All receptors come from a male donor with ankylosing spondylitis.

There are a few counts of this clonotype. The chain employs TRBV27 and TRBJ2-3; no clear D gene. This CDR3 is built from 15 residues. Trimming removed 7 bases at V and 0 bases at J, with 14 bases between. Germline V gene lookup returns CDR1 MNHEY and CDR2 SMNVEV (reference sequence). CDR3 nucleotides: TGTGCCAGCACCAGCCGTGGTACTAGCACAGATACGCAGTATTTT. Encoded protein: CASTSRGTSTDTQYF.

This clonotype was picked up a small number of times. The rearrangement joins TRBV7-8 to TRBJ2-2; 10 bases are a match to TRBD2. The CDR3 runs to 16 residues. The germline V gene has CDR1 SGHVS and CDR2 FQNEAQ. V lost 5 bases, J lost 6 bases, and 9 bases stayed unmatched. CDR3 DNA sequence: TGTGCCAGCAGCCCCCGTGCTAGCGGGAGCCCCGGGGAGCTGTTTTTT. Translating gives CASSPRASGSPGELFF.

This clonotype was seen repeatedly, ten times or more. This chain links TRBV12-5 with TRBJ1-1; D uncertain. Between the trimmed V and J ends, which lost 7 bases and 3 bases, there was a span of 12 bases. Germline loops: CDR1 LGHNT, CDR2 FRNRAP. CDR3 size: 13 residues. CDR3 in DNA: TGTGCTAGTGATTCTACGGAAGACACTGAAGCTTTCTTT. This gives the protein CASDSTEDTEAFF.

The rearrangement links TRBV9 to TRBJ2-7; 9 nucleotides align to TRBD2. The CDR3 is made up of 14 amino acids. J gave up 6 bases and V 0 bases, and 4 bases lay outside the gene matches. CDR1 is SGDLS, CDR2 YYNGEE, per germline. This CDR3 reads CASSVEAGLAEQYF. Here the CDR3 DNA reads TGTGCCAGCAGCGTAGAGGCGGGACTAGCCGAGCAGTACTTC. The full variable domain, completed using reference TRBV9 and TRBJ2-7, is DSGVTQTPKHLITATGQRVTLRCSPRSGDLSVYWYQQSLDQGLQFLIQYYNGEERAKGNILERFSAQQFPDLHSELNLSSLELGDSALYFCASSVEAGLAEQYFGPGTRLTVT.

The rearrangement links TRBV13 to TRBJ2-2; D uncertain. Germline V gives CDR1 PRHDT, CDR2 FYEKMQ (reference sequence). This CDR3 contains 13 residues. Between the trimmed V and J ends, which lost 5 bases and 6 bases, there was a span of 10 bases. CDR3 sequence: CASSLPPSGELFF. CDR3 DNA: TGTGCCAGCAGCCTCCCCCCCTCCGGGGAGCTGTTTTTT.

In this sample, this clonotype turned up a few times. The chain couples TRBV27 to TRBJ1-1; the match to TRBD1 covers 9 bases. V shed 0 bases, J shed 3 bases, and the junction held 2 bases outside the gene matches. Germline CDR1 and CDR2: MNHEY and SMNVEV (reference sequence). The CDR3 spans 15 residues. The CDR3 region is CASSLSRTGDTEAFF. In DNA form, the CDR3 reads TGTGCCAGCAGTTTATCTAGGACAGGGGACACTGAAGCTTTCTTT.

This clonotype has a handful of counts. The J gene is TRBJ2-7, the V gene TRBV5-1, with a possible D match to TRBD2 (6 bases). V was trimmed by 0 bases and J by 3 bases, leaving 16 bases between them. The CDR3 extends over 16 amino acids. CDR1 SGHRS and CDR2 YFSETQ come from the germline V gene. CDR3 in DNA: TGCGCCAGCAGCTTGGCCGAGGATAGCGGAGACTACGAGCAGTACTTC. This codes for CASSLAEDSGDYEQYF. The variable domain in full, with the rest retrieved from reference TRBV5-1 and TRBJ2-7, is KAGVTQTPRYLIKTRGQQVTLSCSPISGHRSVSWYQQTPGQGLQFLFEYFSETQRNKGNFPGRFSGRQFSNSRSEMNVSTLELGDSALYLCASSLAEDSGDYEQYFGPGTRLTVT.

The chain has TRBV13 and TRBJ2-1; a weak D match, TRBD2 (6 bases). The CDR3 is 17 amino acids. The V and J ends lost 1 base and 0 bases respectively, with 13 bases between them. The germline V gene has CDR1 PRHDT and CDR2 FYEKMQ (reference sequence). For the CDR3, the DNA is TGTGCCAGCAGCTTAGCCGTGGGAGGCAGCTCCTACAATGAGCAGTTCTTC. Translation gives CASSLAVGGSSYNEQFF.

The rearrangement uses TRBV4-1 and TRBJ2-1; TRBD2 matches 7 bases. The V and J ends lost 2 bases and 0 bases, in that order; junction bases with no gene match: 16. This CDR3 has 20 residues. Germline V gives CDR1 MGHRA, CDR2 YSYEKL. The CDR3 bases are TGCGCCAGCAGCCAAAGATTCGGCCCTAGCGGAGGGAGCTCCTACAATGAGCAGTTCTTC. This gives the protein CASSQRFGPSGGSSYNEQFF.

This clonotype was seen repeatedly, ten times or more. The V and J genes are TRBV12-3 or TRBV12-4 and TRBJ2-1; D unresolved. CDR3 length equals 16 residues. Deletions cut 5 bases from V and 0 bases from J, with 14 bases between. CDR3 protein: CASSPRNVSSYNEQFF. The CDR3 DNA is TGTGCCAGCAGTCCTAGAAACGTTAGCTCCTACAATGAGCAGTTCTTC.

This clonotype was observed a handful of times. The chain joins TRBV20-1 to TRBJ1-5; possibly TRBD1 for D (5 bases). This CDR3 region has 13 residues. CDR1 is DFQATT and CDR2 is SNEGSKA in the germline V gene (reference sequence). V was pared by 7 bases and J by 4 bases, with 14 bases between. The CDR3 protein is CSERLRENQPQHF. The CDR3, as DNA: TGCAGTGAACGTCTCAGGGAGAATCAGCCCCAGCATTTT.

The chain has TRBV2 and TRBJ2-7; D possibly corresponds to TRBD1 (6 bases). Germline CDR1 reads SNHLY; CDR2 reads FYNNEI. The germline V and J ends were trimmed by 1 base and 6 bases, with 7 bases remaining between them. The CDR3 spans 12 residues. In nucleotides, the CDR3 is TGTGCCAGCAGTGAAGAGGGGGTCGAGCAGTACTTC. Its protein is CASSEEGVEQYF.

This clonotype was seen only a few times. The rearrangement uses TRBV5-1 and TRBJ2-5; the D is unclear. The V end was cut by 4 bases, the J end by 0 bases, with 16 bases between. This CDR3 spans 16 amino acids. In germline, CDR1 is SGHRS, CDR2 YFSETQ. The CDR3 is CASSPGQTRYQETQYF. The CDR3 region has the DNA TGCGCCAGCAGCCCGGGCCAAACCCGATACCAAGAGACCCAGTACTTC.

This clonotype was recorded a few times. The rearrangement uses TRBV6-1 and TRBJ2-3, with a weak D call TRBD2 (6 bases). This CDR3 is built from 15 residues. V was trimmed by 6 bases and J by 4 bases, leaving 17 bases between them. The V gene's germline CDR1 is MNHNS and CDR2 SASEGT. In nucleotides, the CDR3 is TGTGCCAGCAGCTCCCTAGCGAGAATGGCAGATACGCAGTATTTT. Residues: CASSSLARMADTQYF.

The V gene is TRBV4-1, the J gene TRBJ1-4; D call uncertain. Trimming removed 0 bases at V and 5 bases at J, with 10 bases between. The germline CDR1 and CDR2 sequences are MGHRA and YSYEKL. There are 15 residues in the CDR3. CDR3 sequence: CASSQENHANEKLFF. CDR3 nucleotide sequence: TGCGCCAGCAGCCAAGAAAATCACGCGAATGAAAAACTGTTTTTT.

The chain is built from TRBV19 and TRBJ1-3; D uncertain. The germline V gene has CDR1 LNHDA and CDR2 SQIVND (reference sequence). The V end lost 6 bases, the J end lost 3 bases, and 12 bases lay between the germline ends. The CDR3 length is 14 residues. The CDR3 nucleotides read TGTGCCAGTAGCACACCAAGGATTGGAAACACCATATATTTT. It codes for CASSTPRIGNTIYF.

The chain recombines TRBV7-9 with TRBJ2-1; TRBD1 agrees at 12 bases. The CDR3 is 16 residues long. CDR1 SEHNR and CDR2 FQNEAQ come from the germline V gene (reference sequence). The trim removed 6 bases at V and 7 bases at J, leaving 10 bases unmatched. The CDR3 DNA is TGTGCCAGCAGAAGAGGGGGACAGGGGGCTAGGAATGAGCAGTTCTTC. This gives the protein CASRRGGQGARNEQFF. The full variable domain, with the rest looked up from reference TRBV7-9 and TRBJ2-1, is DTGVSQNPRHKITKRGQNVTFRCDPISEHNRLYWYRQTLGQGPEFLTYFQNEAQLEKSRLLSDRFSAERPKGSFSTLEIQRTEQGDSAMYLCASRRGGQGARNEQFFGPGTRLTVL.

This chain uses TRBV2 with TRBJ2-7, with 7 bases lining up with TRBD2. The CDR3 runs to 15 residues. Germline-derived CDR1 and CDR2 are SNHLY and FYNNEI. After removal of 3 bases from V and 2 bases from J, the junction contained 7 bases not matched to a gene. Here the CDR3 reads CASSDHAGAPYEQYF. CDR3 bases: TGTGCCAGCAGTGATCATGCGGGAGCCCCCTACGAGCAGTACTTC. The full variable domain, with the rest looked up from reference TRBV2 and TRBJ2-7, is EPEVTQTPSHQVTQMGQEVILRCVPISNHLYFYWYRQILGQKVEFLVSFYNNEISEKSEIFDDQFSVERPDGSNFTLKIRSTKLEDSAMYFCASSDHAGAPYEQYFGPGTRLTVT.

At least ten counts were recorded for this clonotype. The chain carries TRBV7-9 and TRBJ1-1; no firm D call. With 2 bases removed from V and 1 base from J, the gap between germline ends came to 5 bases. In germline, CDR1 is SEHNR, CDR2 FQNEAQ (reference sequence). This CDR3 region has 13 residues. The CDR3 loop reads CASSLSSNTEAFF. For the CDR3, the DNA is TGTGCCAGCAGCTTAAGCTCGAACACTGAAGCTTTCTTT.

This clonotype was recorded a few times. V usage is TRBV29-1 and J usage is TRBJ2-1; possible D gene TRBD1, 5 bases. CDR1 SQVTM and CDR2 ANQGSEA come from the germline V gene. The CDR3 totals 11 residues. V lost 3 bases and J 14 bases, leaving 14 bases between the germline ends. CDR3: CSVDSQGLKFF. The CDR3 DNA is TGCAGCGTTGACAGCCAGGGCCTTAAGTTCTTC.

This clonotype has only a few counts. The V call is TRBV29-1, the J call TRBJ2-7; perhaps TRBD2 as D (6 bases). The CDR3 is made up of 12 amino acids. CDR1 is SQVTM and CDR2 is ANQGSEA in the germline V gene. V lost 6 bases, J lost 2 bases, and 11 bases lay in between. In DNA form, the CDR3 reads TGCAGCGTGGAGACTAGGCCCTACGAGCAGTACTTC. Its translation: CSVETRPYEQYF.

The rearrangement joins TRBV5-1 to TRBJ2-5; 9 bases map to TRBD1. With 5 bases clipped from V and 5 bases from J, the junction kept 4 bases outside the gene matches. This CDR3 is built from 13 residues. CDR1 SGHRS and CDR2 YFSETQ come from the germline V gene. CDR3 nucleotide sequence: TGCGCCAGCAGAGGACAGGGGCACGAGACCCAGTACTTC. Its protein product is CASRGQGHETQYF.

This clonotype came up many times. The CDR3 DNA reads TGTGCCAGCAGTCTTAGCGGGAGTTGGGACAATGAGCAGTTCTTC. Translated: CASSLSGSWDNEQFF. The chain couples TRBV12-3 or TRBV12-4 to TRBJ2-1, with 9 bases matching TRBD2. CDR3 length: 15 residues. J gave up 5 bases and V 5 bases, and 7 bases lay outside the gene matches.

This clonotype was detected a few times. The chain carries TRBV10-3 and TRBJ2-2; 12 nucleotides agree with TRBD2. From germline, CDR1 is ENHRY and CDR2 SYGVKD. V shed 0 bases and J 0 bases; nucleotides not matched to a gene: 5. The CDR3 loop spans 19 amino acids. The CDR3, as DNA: TGTGCCATCAGTGAGTCGCCTAGCGGGAGGGCTACGAACACCGGGGAGCTGTTTTTT. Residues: CAISESPSGRATNTGELFF.

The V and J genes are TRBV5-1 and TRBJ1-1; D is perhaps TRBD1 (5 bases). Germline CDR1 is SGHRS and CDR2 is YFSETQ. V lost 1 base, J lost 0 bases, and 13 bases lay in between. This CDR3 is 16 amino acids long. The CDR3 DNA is TGCGCCAGCAGCTTGAGGTTCGGACACATGAACACTGAAGCTTTCTTT. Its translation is CASSLRFGHMNTEAFF.

CDR3 region: CASRSAVGTAYEQYF. The CDR3 DNA follows: TGTGCCAGCAGGTCAGCGGTTGGGACAGCCTACGAGCAGTACTTC. This rearrangement joins TRBV7-8 to TRBJ2-7; 7 bases line up with TRBD1. Germline trimming cut 6 bases from V and 2 bases from J; bases unmatched to any gene: 10. CDR1 is SGHVS, CDR2 FQNEAQ, per germline. The CDR3 has 15 amino acids.

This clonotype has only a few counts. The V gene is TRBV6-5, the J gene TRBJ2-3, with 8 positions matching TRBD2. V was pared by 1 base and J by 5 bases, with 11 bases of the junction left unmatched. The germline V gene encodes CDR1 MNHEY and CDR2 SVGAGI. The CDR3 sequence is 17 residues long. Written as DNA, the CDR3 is TGTGCCAGCAGTTACTGGGTGGCGGGAGGTTCTCTAGATACGCAGTATTTT. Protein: CASSYWVAGGSLDTQYF.

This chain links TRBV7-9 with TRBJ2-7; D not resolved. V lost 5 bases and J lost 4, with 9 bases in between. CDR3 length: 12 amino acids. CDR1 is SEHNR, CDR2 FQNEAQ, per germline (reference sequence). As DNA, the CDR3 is TGTGCCAGCAGCCATTGGTGGTACGAGCAGTACTTC. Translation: CASSHWWYEQYF.

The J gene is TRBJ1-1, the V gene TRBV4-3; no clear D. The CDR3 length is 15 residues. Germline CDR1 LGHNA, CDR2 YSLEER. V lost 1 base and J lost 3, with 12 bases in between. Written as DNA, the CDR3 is TGCGCCAGCAGCCAAGGGGAAAGGGTCTACACTGAAGCTTTCTTT. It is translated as CASSQGERVYTEAFF.